This note documents a single T cell receptor (beta chain) sequence. CDR1 is SGHRS, CDR2 YFSETQ, per germline. The CDR3 has 14 residues. J lost 4 bases, V lost 0 bases, and 3 bases had no gene match. The sample originates from a study of blood T cell repertoires in COVID-19. Study-wide context: From T cells, B-cell-depleted T cells, or PBMCs came the material, which was cDNA or gDNA.

In the source study's methods: Reference gene primer amplification in the assay estimated nucleated cell counts. Some clones are missing from TCRdb's copy, which holds only in-frame ones; the method was immunoSEQ multiplex PCR. Clone size and V and J calls were adopted from that table, with D and trimming inferred from the DNA. This table has about 78,000 clones, more than 80% appearing once. The chain has TRBV5-1 and TRBJ2-5, with 7 positions matching TRBD1. Sequencing was carried out using peripheral blood. The clonotype comes from a woman over 75 with acute or convalescent COVID-19. Here the CDR3 reads CASSLGTGVETQYF. For the CDR3, the DNA is TGCGCCAGCAGCTTGGGTACAGGGGTAGAGACCCAGTACTTC.